This is a list of T cell receptor beta chains from one sample in a study of blood T cell repertoires in COVID-19. The assay was immunoSEQ multiplex PCR, and TCRdb's table has in-frame clones only and misses some. The sample holds around 260,000 clones, more than 70% seen once. Material for sequencing was peripheral blood. The receptors were gathered from a woman in her fifties or sixties with acute or convalescent COVID-19. Both conserved end residues are part of each CDR3. The order of the fields is clone size, J gene, D gene, V gene, CDR3 DNA, CDR3 protein. A D gene is named only where the DNA matches it firmly. For some rows the clone size is stated as once, few or many, or as a class when expanded; others skip it.

abundance: -
j_gene: TRBJ1-4
d_gene: -
v_gene: TRBV27
CDR3nt: TGTGCCAGCAGTTTCAGACAGCCAAATGAAAAACTGTTTTTT
CDR3aa: CASSFRQPNEKLFF

abundance: -
j_gene: TRBJ2-7
d_gene: TRBD1
v_gene: TRBV11-2
CDR3nt: TGTGCCAGCAGCCGACAGGGGGCTTCCTACGAGCAGTACTTC
CDR3aa: CASSRQGASYEQYF

abundance: -
j_gene: TRBJ1-4
d_gene: -
v_gene: TRBV18
CDR3nt: TGTGCCAGCTCGTTCAGGGTAGCAACTAATGAAAAACTGTTTTTT
CDR3aa: CASSFRVATNEKLFF

abundance: -
j_gene: TRBJ1-1
d_gene: -
v_gene: TRBV7-6
CDR3nt: TGTGCCAGCAGCCTGCAGTCCATGAACACTGAAGCTTTCTTT
CDR3aa: CASSLQSMNTEAFF

abundance: few
j_gene: TRBJ2-2
d_gene: TRBD2
v_gene: TRBV7-8
CDR3nt: TGTGCCAGCAGAATAAGACTAGCGGGAGGGTCGGGGACCGGGGAGCTGTTTTTT
CDR3aa: CASRIRLAGGSGTGELFF

abundance: -
j_gene: TRBJ1-6
d_gene: -
v_gene: TRBV21-1
CDR3nt: TGTGCCAGCGGCTCACCCCTCCACTTT
CDR3aa: CASGSPLHF

abundance: -
j_gene: TRBJ1-3
d_gene: -
v_gene: TRBV4-1
CDR3nt: TGCGCCAGCAGCCAAGATGTGAGGAACACCATATATTTT
CDR3aa: CASSQDVRNTIYF

abundance: -
j_gene: TRBJ2-1
d_gene: TRBD2
v_gene: TRBV28
CDR3nt: TGTGCCAGCTGGGCAGAGGGAGGGCGTGATGAGCAGTTCTTC
CDR3aa: CASWAEGGRDEQFF

abundance: -
j_gene: TRBJ1-5
d_gene: TRBD1
v_gene: TRBV6-2/TRBV6-3
CDR3nt: TGTGCCAGCAGTTACGGGACAGAGGCGGGAAAAGTTCAGCCCCAGCATTTT
CDR3aa: CASSYGTEAGKVQPQHF

abundance: -
j_gene: TRBJ2-2
d_gene: TRBD1
v_gene: TRBV5-4
CDR3nt: TGTGCCAGCACCCGGAATGGGACAGTGGGTTGGATCCCCGGGGAGCTGTTTTTT
CDR3aa: CASTRNGTVGWIPGELFF

abundance: -
j_gene: TRBJ1-1
d_gene: TRBD1
v_gene: TRBV19
CDR3nt: TGTGCCAGTAGTATGCGGGGGACAGGGGGTTTCGCTGAAGCTTTCTTT
CDR3aa: CASSMRGTGGFAEAFF

abundance: few
j_gene: TRBJ1-2
d_gene: -
v_gene: TRBV7-2
CDR3nt: TGTGCCAGCAGCCCCAACCCGGGGGGCAGGTTGTATGGCTACACCTTC
CDR3aa: CASSPNPGGRLYGYTF

abundance: -
j_gene: TRBJ2-7
d_gene: TRBD2
v_gene: TRBV28
CDR3nt: TGTGCCAGCAGTCTACTAGCGGGCAACTCCTACGAGCAGTACTTC
CDR3aa: CASSLLAGNSYEQYF

abundance: -
j_gene: TRBJ1-2
d_gene: TRBD1
v_gene: TRBV6-5
CDR3nt: TGTGCCAGCAACATTCCAAGACAGGGCGCCTATGGCTACACCTTC
CDR3aa: CASNIPRQGAYGYTF

abundance: -
j_gene: TRBJ1-6
d_gene: TRBD1
v_gene: TRBV5-4
CDR3nt: TGTGCCAGCAGCTCAGGGTGGCCCGGGACAGTGGGTTCACCCCTCCACTTT
CDR3aa: CASSSGWPGTVGSPLHF

abundance: -
j_gene: TRBJ2-1
d_gene: -
v_gene: TRBV9
CDR3nt: TGTGCCAGCAGCGCACGGGACATCCCCAATGAGCAGTTCTTC
CDR3aa: CASSARDIPNEQFF

abundance: -
j_gene: TRBJ2-7
d_gene: TRBD2
v_gene: TRBV28
CDR3nt: TGTGCCAGCAGTCCAGCCGGAAGCGGGAGAGTATACGAGCAGTACTTC
CDR3aa: CASSPAGSGRVYEQYF

abundance: -
j_gene: TRBJ1-5
d_gene: -
v_gene: TRBV18
CDR3nt: TGTGCCAGCTCACCATTGGCGGGGGTCGACTCACCCCAGCATTTT
CDR3aa: CASSPLAGVDSPQHF

abundance: -
j_gene: TRBJ2-2
d_gene: TRBD2
v_gene: TRBV4-2
CDR3nt: TGTGCCAGCAGCCAAGTCCCTAGCGGCACCGGGGAGCTGTTTTTT
CDR3aa: CASSQVPSGTGELFF

abundance: once
j_gene: TRBJ2-5
d_gene: -
v_gene: TRBV5-5
CDR3nt: TGTGCCAGCAGCTTGTTAGCCAGAAATATAGGAGAGACCCAGTACTTC
CDR3aa: CASSLLARNIGETQYF

abundance: few
j_gene: TRBJ2-1
d_gene: TRBD2
v_gene: TRBV9
CDR3nt: TGTGCCAGCAGCGTAGCTCAGCTAGCGGGTTTTTTTACCTACAATGAGCAGTTCTTC
CDR3aa: CASSVAQLAGFFTYNEQFF

abundance: -
j_gene: TRBJ1-5
d_gene: -
v_gene: TRBV28
CDR3nt: TGTGCCAGCAGTTTAGTGGCAGGTCGTTCAGCCCAGCATTTT
CDR3aa: CASSLVAGRSAQHF

abundance: -
j_gene: TRBJ1-1
d_gene: TRBD1
v_gene: TRBV28
CDR3nt: TGTGCCAGCAACCAACAGGGGCGGGACACTGAAGCTTTCTTT
CDR3aa: CASNQQGRDTEAFF

abundance: once
j_gene: TRBJ1-5
d_gene: -
v_gene: TRBV28
CDR3nt: TGTGCCAGCAGTCACCCTCGGGGAGCCGAGTTGAGCAATCAGCCCCAGCATTTT
CDR3aa: CASSHPRGAELSNQPQHF